One and the same sample provided the 18 T cell receptor beta chains below, sequenced in a study of OX40 agonist ivuxolimab in advanced cancers. Some clones are missing from TCRdb's copy, which holds only in-frame ones; the method was immunoSEQ multiplex PCR. The sample holds tens of thousands of clones; roughly 90% are singletons and the top ten take 2.6%. The sequences come from CD4+ or CD8+ T cells sorted from blood, collected in a trial of the OX40 agonist ivuxolimab. The receptors were sampled from an adult with an advanced solid tumor such as melanoma, head and neck, liver or kidney cancer.

The chain employs TRBV18 and TRBJ2-3; D unresolved. V lost 1 base and J lost 5, with 13 bases in between. This CDR3 is 15 amino acids long. Germline V gives CDR1 KGHSH, CDR2 LQKENI. CDR3 sequence (DNA): TGTGCCAGCTCACCACTAACACTCCTGAAAGATACGCAGTATTTT. Translation: CASSPLTLLKDTQYF. Full variable domain (outside the CDR3, taken from reference TRBV18 and TRBJ2-3): NAGVMQNPRHLVRRRGQEARLRCSPMKGHSHVYWYRQLPEEGLKFMVYLQKENIIDESGMPKERFSAEFPKEGPSILRIQQVVRGDSAAYFCASSPLTLLKDTQYFGPGTRLTVL.

The chain uses TRBV28 and TRBJ1-4; no reliable D call. Trimming removed 3 bases from V and 7 bases from J, with 15 bases in between. Germline assignment: CDR1 MDHEN and CDR2 SYDVKM. The CDR3 sequence is 15 residues long. The CDR3 DNA is TGTGCCAGCAGTTTTTCATCCAGGTGGGGTGAAAAACTGTTTTTT. Amino acids: CASSFSSRWGEKLFF.

The genes are TRBV19 and TRBJ1-2; maybe TRBD1 (6 bases). Germline V CDR1 and CDR2: LNHDA, SQIVND (reference sequence). The ends were cut back, 3 bases at V and 7 bases at J, with 12 bases in the middle. This CDR3 spans 13 amino acids. The CDR3 loop reads CASSIGGAGGYTF. The CDR3 coding sequence is TGTGCCAGTAGTATCGGGGGCGCAGGTGGCTACACCTTC.

The chain employs TRBV5-4 and TRBJ2-3; D is ambiguous. The V end lost 4 bases, the J end lost 3 bases, and 9 bases lay between the germline ends. There are 13 residues in the CDR3. Germline CDR1 reads SGHNT; CDR2 reads YYREEE (reference sequence). In DNA, the CDR3 is TGTGCCAGCAGCCCGGTTCCAACAGATACGCAGTATTTT. As protein: CASSPVPTDTQYF.

The chain recombines TRBV5-6 with TRBJ2-4; D uncertain. Germline V gene data show CDR1 as SGHDT and CDR2 as YYEEEE. This CDR3 comprises 16 residues. The germline V and J ends were trimmed by 3 bases and 1 base, with 14 bases remaining between them. In nucleotides, the CDR3 is TGTGCCAGCAGCTCCGAGAGGTTAAGGGCCAAAAACATTCAGTACTTC. Its translation is CASSSERLRAKNIQYF.

The rearrangement joins TRBV19 to TRBJ2-6; D is perhaps TRBD1 (6 bases). This CDR3 is 15 amino acids long. V was trimmed by 6 bases and J by 4 bases, leaving 13 bases between them. Germline V gene data show CDR1 as LNHDA and CDR2 as SQIVND (reference sequence). This chain's CDR3 is CASSETGQGANVLTF. The DNA for the CDR3 is TGTGCCAGTAGCGAAACAGGGCAAGGGGCCAACGTCCTGACTTTC.

This sequence joins TRBV19 and TRBJ2-2; TRBD2 matches 7 bases. V shed 4 bases and J 4 bases; nucleotides not matched to a gene: 6. Germline CDR1 reads LNHDA; CDR2 reads SQIVND (reference sequence). This CDR3 has 15 residues. CDR3 in amino acids: CASSKTSSFTGELFF. The CDR3 bases are TGTGCCAGTAGTAAGACTAGCAGTTTCACCGGGGAGCTGTTTTTT.

The CDR3 loop is CASSPAGTGELFF. For the CDR3, the DNA is TGTGCCAGCAGCCCGGCAGGGACCGGGGAGCTGTTTTTT. The chain links TRBV6-1 to TRBJ2-2; D perhaps matches TRBD1 (5 bases). The CDR3 contains 13 residues. Germline V CDR1 and CDR2: MNHNS, SASEGT. Trimming pared 6 bases from V and 5 bases from J, leaving 10 bases between.

The chain carries TRBV4-2 and TRBJ1-2; a possible D gene is TRBD1 (5 bases). Germline V CDR1 and CDR2: LGHNA, YNFKEQ. The V gene lost 0 bases and the J gene lost 4 bases, with 9 bases spanning the gap. The CDR3 loop spans 14 amino acids. The CDR3 bases are TGTGCCAGCAGCCAAGAATGGCAGGGCTATGGCTACACCTTC. It is translated as CASSQEWQGYGYTF.

This clone was detected once. The chain uses TRBV7-3 and TRBJ2-3, with a weak D call TRBD2 (6 bases). Germline V gene sequence: CDR1 SGHTA, CDR2 FQGTGA. V lost 4 bases, J lost 4 bases, and 12 bases lay in between. This CDR3 spans 14 amino acids. The CDR3 coding sequence is TGTGCCAGCAGCTCACTCAGACTAGCAGATACGCAGTATTTT. It translates to CASSSLRLADTQYF.

This chain links TRBV7-9 with TRBJ1-1; maybe TRBD1 (5 bases). V was trimmed by 5 bases and J by 5 bases, leaving 12 bases between them. The germline CDR1 and CDR2 sequences are SEHNR and FQNEAQ (reference sequence). This CDR3 is 13 amino acids long. CDR3 nucleotides: TGTGCCAGCAGCGCCTCGACAGCAACTGAAGCTTTCTTT. This gives the protein CASSASTATEAFF.

The CDR3 region is CASSFVRGPTYEQYF. The CDR3 DNA sequence: TGTGCCAGCAGTTTCGTGCGAGGGCCAACTTACGAGCAGTACTTC. This sequence joins TRBV28 and TRBJ2-7; the D gene is possibly TRBD2 (5 bases). Per germline, CDR1 MDHEN and CDR2 SYDVKM. The V and J ends lost 3 bases and 4 bases respectively, with 16 bases between them. This CDR3 spans 15 amino acids.

The chain couples TRBV11-2 to TRBJ2-3, with 10 positions matching TRBD2. The germline V gene encodes CDR1 SGHAT and CDR2 FQNNGV. This CDR3 spans 17 amino acids. The J segment lost 4 bases and the V segment lost 1 base, leaving 8 bases of the junction unmatched. The DNA of the CDR3 is TGTGCCAGCAGCTTAGTTGTTGCTAGCGGGAGTTCAGATACGCAGTATTTT. It yields the protein CASSLVVASGSSDTQYF.

This chain links TRBV7-2 with TRBJ2-1, with D unresolved. CDR1 SGHTA and CDR2 FQGNSA come from the germline V gene. Trimming took off 4 bases at V and 7 bases at J, with 11 bases between the two ends. This CDR3 is 13 amino acids long. DNA of the CDR3: TGTGCCAGCAGCTCGGTTAGGCCTAATGAGCAGTTCTTC. Amino acid sequence: CASSSVRPNEQFF.

The rearrangement links TRBV6-4 to TRBJ2-1, with D maybe TRBD2 (6 bases). Between the trimmed V and J ends, which lost 5 bases and 6 bases, there was a span of 17 bases. Germline-derived CDR1 and CDR2 are MRHNA and SNTAGT. The CDR3 is 15 residues long. This CDR3 reads CASSPGLGRLNEQFF. CDR3 coding DNA: TGTGCCAGCAGTCCGGGACTCGGGCGTCTCAATGAGCAGTTCTTC.

V gene TRBV27 combines with J gene TRBJ2-7; 9 nucleotides match TRBD1. With 4 bases clipped from V and 5 bases from J, the junction kept 6 bases outside the gene matches. The CDR3 has 14 amino acids. CDR1 is MNHEY and CDR2 is SMNVEV in the germline V gene (reference sequence). CDR3 nucleotide sequence: TGTGCCAGCAGTTCCTCCGGGACAGGGAACGAGCAGTACTTC. This encodes CASSSSGTGNEQYF.

This clone was recorded once. This chain connects TRBV10-1 to TRBJ2-5, with D maybe TRBD2 (5 bases). CDR3 length equals 13 residues. Germline loops: CDR1 WNHNN, CDR2 SYGVQD (reference sequence). V lost 9 bases to trimming and J lost 4 bases, with 15 bases between them. In DNA form, the CDR3 reads TGCGCCAGGGATCCCGGACGGGGAGAGACCCAGTACTTC. It encodes CARDPGRGETQYF.

The chain employs TRBV28 and TRBJ2-7, with D maybe TRBD2 (6 bases). Germline assignment: CDR1 MDHEN and CDR2 SYDVKM. The length of the CDR3 is 15 residues. Trimming removed 1 base from V and 4 bases from J, with 14 bases in between. The CDR3 region is CASSLFPGLIYEQYF. CDR3 DNA: TGTGCCAGCAGTTTATTTCCGGGACTTATTTACGAGCAGTACTTC.